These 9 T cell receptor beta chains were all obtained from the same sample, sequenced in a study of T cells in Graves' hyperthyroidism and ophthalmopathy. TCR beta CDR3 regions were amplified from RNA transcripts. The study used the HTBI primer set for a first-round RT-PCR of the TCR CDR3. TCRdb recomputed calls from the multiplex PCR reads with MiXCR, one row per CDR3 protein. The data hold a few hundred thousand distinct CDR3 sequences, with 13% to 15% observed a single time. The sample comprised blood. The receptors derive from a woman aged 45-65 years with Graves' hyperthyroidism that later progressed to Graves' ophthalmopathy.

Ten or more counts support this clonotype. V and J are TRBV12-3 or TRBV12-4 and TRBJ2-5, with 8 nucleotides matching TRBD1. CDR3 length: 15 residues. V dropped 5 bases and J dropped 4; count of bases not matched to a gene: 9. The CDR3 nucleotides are TGTGCCAGCAGTCGACGCCCAGGGGGCCGAGAGACCCAGTACTTC. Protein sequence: CASSRRPGGRETQYF.

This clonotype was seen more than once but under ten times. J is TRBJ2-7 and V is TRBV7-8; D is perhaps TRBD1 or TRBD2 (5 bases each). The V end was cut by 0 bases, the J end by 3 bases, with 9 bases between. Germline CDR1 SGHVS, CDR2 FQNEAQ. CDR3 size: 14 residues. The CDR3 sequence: CASSLAGENYEQYF. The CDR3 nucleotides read TGTGCCAGCAGCTTAGCAGGGGAGAACTACGAGCAGTACTTC.

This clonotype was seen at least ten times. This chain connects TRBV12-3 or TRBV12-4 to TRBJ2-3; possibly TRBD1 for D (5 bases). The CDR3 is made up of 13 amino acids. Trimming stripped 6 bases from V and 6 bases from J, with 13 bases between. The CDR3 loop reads CASSSRGADTQYF. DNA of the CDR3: TGTGCCAGCAGCTCAAGGGGTGCGGATACGCAGTATTTT.

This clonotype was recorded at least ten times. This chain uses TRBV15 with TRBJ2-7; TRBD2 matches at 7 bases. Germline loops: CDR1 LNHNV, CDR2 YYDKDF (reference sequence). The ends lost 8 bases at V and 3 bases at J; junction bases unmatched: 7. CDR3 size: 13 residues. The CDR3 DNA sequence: TGTGCCACCCGGACTAGTTGGAGCTACGAGCAGTACTTC. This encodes CATRTSWSYEQYF.

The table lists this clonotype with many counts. The CDR3 nucleotides are TGTGCCAGCAGTTTCGGGAATGACGGGGAGCTGTTTTTT. This codes for CASSFGNDGELFF. This chain joins TRBV12-3 or TRBV12-4 and TRBJ2-2; perhaps TRBD2 as D (5 bases). The CDR3 totals 13 residues. V was pared by 3 bases and J by 7 bases, with 9 bases between.

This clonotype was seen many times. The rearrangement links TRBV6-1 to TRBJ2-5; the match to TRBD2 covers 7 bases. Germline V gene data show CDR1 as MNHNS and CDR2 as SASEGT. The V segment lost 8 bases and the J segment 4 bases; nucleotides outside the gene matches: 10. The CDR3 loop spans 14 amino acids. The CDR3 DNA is TGTGCCAGCGGTGTTTTGGCGGGAGTAGAGACCCAGTACTTC. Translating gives CASGVLAGVETQYF.

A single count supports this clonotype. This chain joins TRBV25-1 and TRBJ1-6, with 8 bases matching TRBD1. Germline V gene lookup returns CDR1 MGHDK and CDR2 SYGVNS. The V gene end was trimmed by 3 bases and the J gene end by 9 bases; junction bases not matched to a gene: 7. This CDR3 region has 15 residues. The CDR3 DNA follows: TGTGCCAGCAGTGAGCCAACAGGGGGTATTTCACCCCTCCACTTT. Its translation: CASSEPTGGISPLHF. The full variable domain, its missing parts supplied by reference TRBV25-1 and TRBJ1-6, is EADIYQTPRYLVIGTGKKITLECSQTMGHDKMYWYQQDPGMELHLIHYSYGVNSTEKGDLSSESTVSRIRTEHFPLTLESARPSHTSQYLCASSEPTGGISPLHFGNGTRLTVT.

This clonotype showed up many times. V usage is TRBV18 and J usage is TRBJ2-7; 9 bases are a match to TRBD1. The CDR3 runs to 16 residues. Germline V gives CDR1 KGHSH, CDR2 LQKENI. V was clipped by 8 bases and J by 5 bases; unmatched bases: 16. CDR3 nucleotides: TGTGCCAGCCGACCGAGTTCGGGGACAGGGTTCGACGAGCAGTACTTC. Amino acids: CASRPSSGTGFDEQYF.

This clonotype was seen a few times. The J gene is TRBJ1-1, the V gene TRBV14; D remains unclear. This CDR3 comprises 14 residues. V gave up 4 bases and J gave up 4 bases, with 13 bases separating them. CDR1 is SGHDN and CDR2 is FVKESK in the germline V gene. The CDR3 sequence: CASSRTGYVTEAFF. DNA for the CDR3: TGTGCCAGCAGCCGGACGGGGTACGTCACTGAAGCTTTCTTT.